What follows are 6 T cell receptor beta chains derived from one specimen sequenced in a study of identical twins. TCRdb called the 5' RACE reads again in MiXCR, with one record for every CDR3 protein. The sample contains some 200,000 distinct CDR3 sequences, around 8.1% of which appear only once. This same sample was also part of a study on yellow fever vaccine responses in identical twins.

Material for sequencing was memory (CD45RO+) T cells sorted from blood. Source of these receptors: a woman under 30 in good health.

This clonotype was found many times. The gene calls are TRBV4-1 and TRBJ2-2; possible D gene TRBD2, 5 bases. The CDR3 covers 15 residues. V was trimmed by 0 bases and J by 5 bases, leaving 10 bases between them. Germline V lookup: CDR1 MGHRA, CDR2 YSYEKL. CDR3: CASSQEGRETGELFF. CDR3 nucleotides: TGCGCCAGCAGCCAAGAGGGTCGGGAAACCGGGGAGCTGTTTTTT.

This chain uses TRBV4-1 with TRBJ2-2, with 14 bases that match TRBD2. Germline CDR1 is MGHRA and CDR2 is YSYEKL. The CDR3 runs 21 residues. V was clipped by 0 bases and J by 6 bases; unmatched bases: 15. The CDR3 bases are TGCGCCAGCAGCCAAGATAGGTGGGGACTAGCGGGAGAGGGACATGCCGGGGAGCTGTTTTTT. Its translation is CASSQDRWGLAGEGHAGELFF.

This clonotype was recorded many times. CDR3 amino acids: CASRVTGVDEQYF. The CDR3 DNA reads TGTGCCAGCAGAGTAACCGGGGTCGACGAGCAGTACTTC. The gene calls are TRBV12-3 or TRBV12-4 and TRBJ2-7; the D gene is possibly TRBD2 (5 bases). V shed 6 bases and J shed 5 bases, with 14 bases lying between them. The CDR3 totals 13 residues.

This clonotype turned up a few times. The chain is built from TRBV11-3 and TRBJ2-1; perhaps TRBD1 as D (6 bases). This CDR3 region has 12 residues. Germline lookup yields CDR1 SGHNT and CDR2 YENEEA. The V gene lost 0 bases and the J gene lost 13 bases, with 10 bases spanning the gap. The CDR3, as DNA: TGTGCCAGCAGCTTAGAACAGGGACCCCAGTTCTTC. Translation: CASSLEQGPQFF. The full variable domain, rest sourced from reference TRBV11-3 and TRBJ2-1, is EAGVVQSPRYKIIEKKQPVAFWCNPISGHNTLYWYLQNLGQGPELLIRYENEEAVDDSQLPKDRFSAERLKGVDSTLKIQPAELGDSAVYLCASSLEQGPQFFGPGTRLTVL.

This chain connects TRBV7-6 to TRBJ2-3; TRBD2 matches at 8 bases. The V and J ends lost 5 bases and 3 bases, in that order; junction bases with no gene match: 7. Germline V gene data show CDR1 as SGHVS and CDR2 as FNYEAQ. The CDR3 length is 15 residues. This chain's CDR3 is CASSLQRERTDTQYF. CDR3 bases: TGTGCCAGCAGCCTTCAGCGGGAGCGGACAGATACGCAGTATTTT.

The genes are TRBV6-5 and TRBJ2-7; 7 bases line up with TRBD1. Germline V CDR1 and CDR2: MNHEY, SVGAGI. V dropped 7 bases and J dropped 0; count of bases not matched to a gene: 6. The CDR3 is made up of 14 amino acids. The CDR3 nucleotides read TGTGCCAGCATTTCGACAGGGTCCTCCTACGAGCAGTACTTC. This sequence encodes CASISTGSSYEQYF.